The present T cell receptor beta chain was sequenced within a study of monozygotic twins with inflammatory bowel disease. The CDR3 has 14 amino acids. Germline V gives CDR1 SGHRS, CDR2 YFSETQ. TCRdb re-called the 5' RACE reads; every CDR3 protein appears as one record, without DNA. This table lists over 200,000 distinct CDR3 sequences. Remarks on this clonotype: Its antigen is not identified.

Points from the study as a whole: The data gave no support to a single strong IBD-associated signal or clonotype.

The chain is built from TRBV5-1 and TRBJ2-7; there is no DNA to check the TCRdb D call of TRBD2. The sample comprised blood. This clonotype originated in a human donor with ulcerative colitis or Crohn's disease, or a healthy co-twin of an affected twin (not recorded which). The CDR3 is CASSFSGGFYEQYF.